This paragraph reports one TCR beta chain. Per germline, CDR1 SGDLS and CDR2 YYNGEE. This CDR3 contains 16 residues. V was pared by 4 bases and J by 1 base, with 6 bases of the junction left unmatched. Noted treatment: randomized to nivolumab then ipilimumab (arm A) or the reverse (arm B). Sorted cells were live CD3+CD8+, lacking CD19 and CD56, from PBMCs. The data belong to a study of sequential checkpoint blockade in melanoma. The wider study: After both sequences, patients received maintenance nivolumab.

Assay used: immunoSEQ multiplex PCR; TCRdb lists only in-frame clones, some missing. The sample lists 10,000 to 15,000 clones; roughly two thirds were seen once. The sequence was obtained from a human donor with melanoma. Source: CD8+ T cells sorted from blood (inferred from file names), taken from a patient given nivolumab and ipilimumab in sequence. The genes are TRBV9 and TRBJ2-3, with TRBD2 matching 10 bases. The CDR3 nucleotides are TGTGCCAGCAGCACTCGTCTAGCGGGAGGCACAGATACGCAGTATTTT. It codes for CASSTRLAGGTDTQYF.